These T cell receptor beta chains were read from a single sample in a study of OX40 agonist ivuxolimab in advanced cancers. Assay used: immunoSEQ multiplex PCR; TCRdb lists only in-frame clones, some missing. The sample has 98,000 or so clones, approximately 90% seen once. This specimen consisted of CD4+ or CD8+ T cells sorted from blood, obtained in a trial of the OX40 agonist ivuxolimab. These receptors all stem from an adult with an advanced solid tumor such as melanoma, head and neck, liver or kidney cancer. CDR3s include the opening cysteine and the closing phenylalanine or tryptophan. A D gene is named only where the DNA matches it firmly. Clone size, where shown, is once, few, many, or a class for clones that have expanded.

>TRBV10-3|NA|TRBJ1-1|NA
CAISPGVQDITFF
TGTGCCATCAGTCCGGGTGTACAGGATATAACTTTCTTT
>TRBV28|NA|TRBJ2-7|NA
CASSFYARYTSEQYF
TGTGCCAGCAGTTTTTATGCCCGGTACACCAGCGAGCAGTACTTC
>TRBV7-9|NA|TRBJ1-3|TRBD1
CASSLTGQETGNTIYF
TGTGCCAGCAGCTTAACGGGACAGGAAACTGGAAACACCATATATTTT
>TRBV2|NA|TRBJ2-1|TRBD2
CASSEAAGDNEQFF
TGTGCCAGCAGTGAGGCAGCGGGGGACAATGAGCAGTTCTTC
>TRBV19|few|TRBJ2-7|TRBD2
CASSIGGGEAYEQYF
TGTGCCAGTAGTATAGGGGGAGGGGAGGCCTACGAGCAGTACTTC
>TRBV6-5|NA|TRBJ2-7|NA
CASSYGGTLPDEQYF
TGTGCCAGCAGTTACGGGGGGACGTTACCGGACGAGCAGTACTTC
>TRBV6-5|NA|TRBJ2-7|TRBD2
CASSWSGGDYEQYF
TGTGCCAGCAGTTGGAGCGGGGGGGACTACGAGCAGTACTTC
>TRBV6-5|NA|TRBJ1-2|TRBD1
CASSYGGQGYYGYTF
TGTGCCAGCAGTTACGGGGGACAGGGGTACTATGGCTACACCTTC
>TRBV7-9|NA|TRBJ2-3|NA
CASSPPGSLTDTQYF
TGTGCCAGCAGCCCCCCAGGCAGCCTCACAGATACGCAGTATTTT
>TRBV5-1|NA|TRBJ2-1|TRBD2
CASSFGTSGRGGNEQFF
TGCGCCAGCAGCTTCGGGACTAGCGGGAGAGGGGGTAATGAGCAGTTCTTC
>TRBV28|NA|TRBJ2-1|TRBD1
CATGTVSSYNEQFF
TGTGCCACAGGGACAGTGAGCTCCTACAATGAGCAGTTCTTC
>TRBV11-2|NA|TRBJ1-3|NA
CASSFAGGSEGNTIYF
TGTGCCAGCAGCTTTGCGGGGGGATCGGAGGGAAACACCATATATTTT
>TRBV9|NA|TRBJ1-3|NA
CASSVGGRGTGNTIYF
TGTGCCAGCAGCGTAGGCGGCAGGGGAACTGGAAACACCATATATTTT
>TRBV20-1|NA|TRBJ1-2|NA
CSATVIDGYTF
TGCAGTGCTACGGTTATCGATGGCTACACCTTC
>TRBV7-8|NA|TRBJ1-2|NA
CASSPREAGSHINYGYTF
TGTGCCAGCAGCCCAAGGGAGGCAGGGAGTCACATTAACTATGGCTACACCTTC
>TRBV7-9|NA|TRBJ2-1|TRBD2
CASSFGTSGRVQFF
TGTGCCAGCAGCTTCGGGACTAGCGGGAGGGTGCAGTTCTTC
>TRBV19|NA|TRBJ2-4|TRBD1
CASSEGGQVAKNIQYF
TGTGCCAGTAGTGAGGGGGGACAGGTAGCCAAAAACATTCAGTACTTC
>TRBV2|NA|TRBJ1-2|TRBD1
CASTPGTASFYGYTF
TGTGCCAGCACCCCCGGGACAGCCTCATTCTATGGCTACACCTTC
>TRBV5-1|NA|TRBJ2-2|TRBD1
CASIPGQEHTGELFF
TGCGCCAGCATCCCGGGACAGGAACACACCGGGGAGCTGTTTTTT
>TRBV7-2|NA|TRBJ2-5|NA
CASSLALQETQYF
TGTGCCAGCAGCTTAGCTCTCCAAGAGACCCAGTACTTC
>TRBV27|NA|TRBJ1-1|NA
CASSWSPRGTEAFF
TGTGCCAGCAGTTGGTCACCCCGTGGAACTGAAGCTTTCTTT
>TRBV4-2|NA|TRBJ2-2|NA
CASSQPGEGTGELFF
TGTGCCAGCAGCCAACCAGGGGAAGGCACCGGGGAGCTGTTTTTT
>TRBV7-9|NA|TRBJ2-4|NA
CASSLGQGPAKNIQYF
TGTGCCAGCAGCTTAGGTCAGGGACCGGCCAAAAACATTCAGTACTTC
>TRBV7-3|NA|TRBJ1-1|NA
CASSLTEDTEAFF
TGTGCCAGCAGCTTAACGGAGGACACTGAAGCTTTCTTT
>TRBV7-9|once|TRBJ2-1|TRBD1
CASSWDRGYNEQFF
TGTGCCAGCAGTTGGGACAGGGGGTACAATGAGCAGTTCTTC
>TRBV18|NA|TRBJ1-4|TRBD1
CASSVRDSATNEKLFF
TGTGCCAGCTCAGTCCGGGACAGCGCAACTAATGAAAAACTGTTTTTT
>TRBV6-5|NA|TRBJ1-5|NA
CASRELRSGNQPQHF
TGTGCCAGCAGGGAACTCAGGAGCGGCAATCAGCCCCAGCATTTT
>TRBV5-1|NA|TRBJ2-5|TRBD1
CASSWVGQWKETQYF
TGCGCCAGCAGCTGGGTGGGACAGTGGAAAGAGACCCAGTACTTC